Each of the 22 T cell receptor beta chains below was sequenced from the same sample in a study of shared clonotypes between healthy human individuals. Profiling relied on immunoSEQ multiplex PCR, and the TCRdb table lists in-frame clones only, not all of them. The table lists roughly 2.4 million clones, roughly 95% of them singletons. The sequencing sample was made of naive CD4+ T cells sorted from blood. Stated subset: CD45RA+ positively selected. These receptors came from a man aged 18 to 30 in good health.

The V gene is TRBV11-2, the J gene TRBJ1-6; D perhaps matches TRBD1 (5 bases). V was trimmed by 4 bases and J by 14 bases, leaving 15 bases between them. Germline V lookup: CDR1 SGHAT, CDR2 FQNNGV. There are 13 residues in the CDR3. The CDR3 spells CASSSAASGTLHF. CDR3 coding DNA: TGTGCCAGCAGCTCCGCAGCGTCAGGGACCCTCCACTTT.

The chain employs TRBV28 and TRBJ2-2, with 9 bases fitting TRBD1. CDR1 and CDR2 from the germline V gene are MDHEN and SYDVKM. Germline trimming cut 5 bases from V and 4 bases from J; bases unmatched to any gene: 8. This CDR3 comprises 16 residues. For the CDR3, the DNA is TGTGCCAGCAGTAACAGGGGGCTCGTTGGCACCGGGGAGCTGTTTTTT. It yields the protein CASSNRGLVGTGELFF.

The chain recombines TRBV6-6 with TRBJ2-7, with 7 positions matching TRBD2. The V gene's germline CDR1 is MNHNY and CDR2 SVGAGI (reference sequence). The CDR3 sequence is 13 residues long. The V gene end was trimmed by 8 bases and the J gene end by 2 bases; junction bases not matched to a gene: 6. The DNA of the CDR3 is TGTGCCAGCGGGGGGGAGACAACCTACGAGCAGTACTTC. This sequence encodes CASGGETTYEQYF.

J is TRBJ1-1 and V is TRBV29-1; D perhaps matches TRBD1 (5 bases). Germline CDR1 is SQVTM and CDR2 is ANQGSEA. The CDR3 is 13 amino acids. Trimming shortened V by 5 bases and J by 8 bases, and 18 bases separated the two germline ends. The CDR3 DNA reads TGCAGCGTTTCTGACAGAAGTAATATAGAAGCTTTCTTT. Residues: CSVSDRSNIEAFF. The variable domain in full, with the rest retrieved from reference TRBV29-1 and TRBJ1-1, is SAVISQKPSRDICQRGTSLTIQCQVDSQVTMMFWYRQQPGQSLTLIATANQGSEATYESGFVIDKFPISRPNLTFSTLTVSNMSPEDSSIYLCSVSDRSNIEAFFGQGTRLTVV.

The genes are TRBV6-4 and TRBJ2-7; 10 nucleotides agree with TRBD2. The CDR3 has 14 amino acids. V lost 3 bases, J lost 2 bases, and 1 base stayed unmatched. Germline V gene data show CDR1 as MRHNA and CDR2 as SNTAGT. CDR3 nucleotides: TGTGCCAGCAGTGAACTAGCGGGACCCTACGAGCAGTACTTC. It specifies CASSELAGPYEQYF.

The chain recombines TRBV6-5 with TRBJ1-1, with 7 bases that match TRBD1. Germline lookup yields CDR1 MNHEY and CDR2 SVGAGI. CDR3 length: 15 residues. V was clipped by 5 bases and J by 4 bases; unmatched bases: 10. CDR3 residues: CASSADRVAATEAFF. The CDR3 DNA reads as TGTGCCAGCAGTGCCGACAGGGTTGCTGCCACTGAAGCTTTCTTT.

The V gene is TRBV19, the J gene TRBJ1-4; 11 bases fit TRBD1. J was trimmed by 7 bases and V by 8 bases; bases with no gene match: 3. Germline lookup yields CDR1 LNHDA and CDR2 SQIVND (reference sequence). The CDR3 is 13 amino acids. The CDR3 DNA sequence: TGTGCCAGTCTGGGACAGGGGGGTGAAAAACTGTTTTTT. Translation: CASLGQGGEKLFF.

The V call is TRBV6-5, the J call TRBJ2-5; D might be TRBD1 (6 bases). This CDR3 is 13 amino acids long. With 4 bases removed from V and 4 bases from J, the gap between germline ends came to 10 bases. In germline, CDR1 is MNHEY, CDR2 SVGAGI. In DNA form, the CDR3 reads TGTGCCAGCAGTTGGCCAGGGGTAGAGACCCAGTACTTC. Translated: CASSWPGVETQYF.

The rearrangement joins TRBV6-5 to TRBJ2-7; 7 nucleotides line up with TRBD2. V dropped 5 bases and J dropped 2; count of bases not matched to a gene: 3. Germline CDR1 and CDR2: MNHEY and SVGAGI. The CDR3 totals 13 residues. The DNA for the CDR3 is TGTGCCAGCAGTCTCGGACTAGCCTACGAGCAGTACTTC. It yields the protein CASSLGLAYEQYF.

V is TRBV19 and J is TRBJ1-1, with D possibly matching TRBD1 (5 bases). Trimming took 3 bases from V and 2 from J, leaving 10 bases between them. The CDR3 is 14 residues long. Per the germline V gene, CDR1 is LNHDA and CDR2 is SQIVND (reference sequence). CDR3: CASSMETDNTEAFF. DNA of the CDR3: TGTGCCAGTAGTATGGAGACAGATAACACTGAAGCTTTCTTT.

Notes on this clone: This sample includes further DNA sequences coding for the same CDR3. V usage is TRBV18 and J usage is TRBJ1-3; TRBD1 aligns across 11 bases. Germline CDR1 is KGHSH and CDR2 is LQKENI. Trimming took 3 bases from V and 4 from J; bases not matched to a gene: 5. The CDR3 consists of 16 residues. The CDR3 here is CASSPGQGARGNTIYF. The CDR3 DNA reads as TGTGCCAGCTCACCCGGACAGGGGGCGCGAGGAAACACCATATATTTT.

The chain is built from TRBV28 and TRBJ2-6, with unresolved D. The V end was cut by 7 bases, the J end by 0 bases, with 10 bases between. The length of the CDR3 is 15 residues. Germline V lookup: CDR1 MDHEN, CDR2 SYDVKM. CDR3 sequence (DNA): TGTGCCAGCAACACGTATCACTCTGGGGCCAACGTCCTGACTTTC. Protein: CASNTYHSGANVLTF.

This clone appeared once. This chain joins TRBV15 and TRBJ2-7; D is undetermined. Germline CDR1 and CDR2: LNHNV and YYDKDF (reference sequence). Trimming shortened V by 5 bases and J by 4 bases, and 12 bases separated the two germline ends. The CDR3 spans 13 residues. CDR3 coding DNA: TGTGCCACCAGCTCCCGGTCCGGTTACGAGCAGTACTTC. It encodes CATSSRSGYEQYF.

The chain combines TRBV10-3 with TRBJ2-3, with 7 bases identical to TRBD2. The V gene's germline CDR1 is ENHRY and CDR2 SYGVKD. The V segment lost 4 bases and the J segment 6 bases; nucleotides outside the gene matches: 7. CDR3 length: 14 residues. The CDR3 DNA sequence: TGTGCCATCAGTGCGGGCGGGAGTGGGGATACGCAGTATTTT. Translated, it gives CAISAGGSGDTQYF.

The chain uses TRBV7-9 and TRBJ1-4, with D unclear. The V end was cut by 5 bases, the J end by 0 bases, with 10 bases between. The CDR3 spans 15 residues. The V gene's germline CDR1 is SEHNR and CDR2 FQNEAQ (reference sequence). CDR3 loop: CASSDLGTTNEKLFF. CDR3 DNA sequence: TGTGCCAGCAGCGACCTAGGGACAACTAATGAAAAACTGTTTTTT.

This rearrangement joins TRBV10-3 to TRBJ1-5; the D is unclear. The CDR3 contains 13 residues. Trimming took 5 bases from V and 4 from J, leaving 9 bases between them. CDR1 is ENHRY, CDR2 SYGVKD, per germline. The CDR3 coding sequence is TGTGCCATCAGTCCGAACGGGAATCAGCCCCAGCATTTT. Its translation: CAISPNGNQPQHF.

The CDR3 sequence: CASSLALGGPNTGELFF. The CDR3 DNA follows: TGTGCCAGCAGTTTAGCCTTAGGGGGCCCGAACACCGGGGAGCTGTTTTTT. V is TRBV28 and J is TRBJ2-2; 7 bases map to TRBD1. Germline CDR1 and CDR2: MDHEN and SYDVKM. V lost 2 bases, J lost 0 bases, and 6 bases stayed unmatched. This CDR3 comprises 17 residues.

This clone was detected only a few times. The chain is built from TRBV19 and TRBJ1-1; 7 positions agree with TRBD1. The CDR3 has 13 residues. V lost 3 bases to trimming and J lost 7 bases; unmatched junction nucleotides: 5. Germline loops: CDR1 LNHDA, CDR2 SQIVND (reference sequence). The CDR3 coding sequence is TGTGCCAGTAGTATCAAGGACAGGCGTGAAGCTTTCTTT. This codes for CASSIKDRREAFF.

The chain uses TRBV29-1 and TRBJ2-1; perhaps TRBD1 as D (5 bases). V shed 1 base and J shed 5 bases, with 15 bases lying between them. The CDR3 consists of 15 residues. CDR1 is SQVTM, CDR2 ANQGSEA, per germline. For the CDR3, the DNA is TGCAGCGTTGAAGCGGCCACAGGCAGTCACAATGAGCAGTTCTTC. Its translation: CSVEAATGSHNEQFF.

The chain combines TRBV2 with TRBJ1-1; D not certain. Germline V gene data show CDR1 as SNHLY and CDR2 as FYNNEI. Trimming took off 7 bases at V and 10 bases at J, with 16 bases between the two ends. This CDR3 is built from 12 residues. CDR3 loop: CASIAESNLAFF. DNA for the CDR3: TGTGCCAGCATTGCGGAGTCCAATTTAGCTTTCTTT.

This chain links TRBV2 with TRBJ2-5; tentatively, D is TRBD1 (6 bases). The V end was cut by 3 bases, the J end by 1 base, with 9 bases between. Germline assignment: CDR1 SNHLY and CDR2 FYNNEI. This CDR3 contains 14 residues. The CDR3 DNA reads as TGTGCCAGCAGTGATTGGACAGTCCAAGAGACCCAGTACTTC. Translation: CASSDWTVQETQYF.

The rearrangement uses TRBV4-1 and TRBJ2-7; 7 nucleotides align to TRBD2. CDR3 length: 14 residues. The V gene's germline CDR1 is MGHRA and CDR2 YSYEKL. V trimming: 3 bases; J trimming: 2 bases; junction bases outside the gene matches: 4. CDR3 sequence: CASSHTGTTYEQYF. The CDR3 DNA is TGCGCCAGCAGCCATACCGGGACTACCTACGAGCAGTACTTC.